This T cell receptor (beta chain) appears in the sequencing data of a study of OX40 agonist ivuxolimab in advanced cancers. Study-wide findings and caveats: Dose levels from 0.1 to 3.0 mg/kg saw CD4+ and CD8+ blood T cells expand clonally by week 6.

Assay used: immunoSEQ multiplex PCR; TCRdb lists only in-frame clones, some missing. The data hold over 35,000 clones, with under 90% observed a single time. In regard to this clone: Its antigen is undetermined.

The clonotype originates from an adult with an advanced solid tumor such as melanoma, head and neck, liver or kidney cancer. The starting material was CD4+ or CD8+ T cells sorted from blood, obtained in a trial of the OX40 agonist ivuxolimab.

CDR3 bases: TGTGCCATCAGTGCGGTCGGGGGACAAGAGACCCAGTACTTC. It is translated as CAISAVGGQETQYF. V is TRBV10-3 and J is TRBJ2-5; tentatively, D is TRBD2 (6 bases). Looked up from germline, CDR1 is ENHRY and CDR2 is SYGVKD. Trimming pared 4 bases from V and 2 bases from J, leaving 11 bases between. This CDR3 region has 14 residues.